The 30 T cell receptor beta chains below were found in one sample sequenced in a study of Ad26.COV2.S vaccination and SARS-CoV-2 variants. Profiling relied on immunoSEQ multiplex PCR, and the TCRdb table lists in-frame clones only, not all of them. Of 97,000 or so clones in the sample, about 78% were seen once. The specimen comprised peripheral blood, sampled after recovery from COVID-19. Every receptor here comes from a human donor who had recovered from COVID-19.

The CDR3 DNA follows: TGTGCCAGCAGCTTAGGGGAGGGGAACACCATATATTTT. Translating it yields CASSLGEGNTIYF. The J gene is TRBJ1-3, the V gene TRBV7-2, with TRBD1 as a possible D gene (5 bases). Between the trimmed V and J ends, which lost 1 base and 7 bases, there was a span of 8 bases. Germline V CDR1 and CDR2: SGHTA, FQGNSA. The CDR3 has 13 amino acids.

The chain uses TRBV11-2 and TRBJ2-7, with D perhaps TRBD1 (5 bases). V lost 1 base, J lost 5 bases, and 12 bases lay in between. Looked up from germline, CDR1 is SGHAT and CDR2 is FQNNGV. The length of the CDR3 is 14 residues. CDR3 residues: CASSLVPGFHEQYF. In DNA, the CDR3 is TGTGCCAGCAGCTTAGTCCCAGGGTTCCACGAGCAGTACTTC.

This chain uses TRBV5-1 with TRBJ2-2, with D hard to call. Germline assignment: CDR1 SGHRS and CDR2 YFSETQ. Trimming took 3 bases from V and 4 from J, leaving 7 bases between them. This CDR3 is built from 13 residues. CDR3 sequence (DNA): TGCGCCAGCAGCTGGGGTGGCACCGGGGAGCTGTTTTTT. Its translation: CASSWGGTGELFF.

The DNA of the CDR3 is TGTGCCAGCGAGCGAAGACAGAATAATTCACCCCTCCACTTT. Its protein product is CASERRQNNSPLHF. The chain combines TRBV6-5 with TRBJ1-6, with D possibly being TRBD1 (5 bases). The CDR3 length is 14 residues. Germline assignment: CDR1 MNHEY and CDR2 SVGAGI. The V gene lost 8 bases and the J gene lost 5 bases, with 13 bases spanning the gap.

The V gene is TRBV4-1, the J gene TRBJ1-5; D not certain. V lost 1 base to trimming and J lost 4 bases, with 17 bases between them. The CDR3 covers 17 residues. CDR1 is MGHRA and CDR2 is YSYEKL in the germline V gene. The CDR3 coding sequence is TGCGCCAGCAGCCAAGTTGTGACGGGCGCGGGGAATCAGCCCCAGCATTTT. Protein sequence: CASSQVVTGAGNQPQHF.

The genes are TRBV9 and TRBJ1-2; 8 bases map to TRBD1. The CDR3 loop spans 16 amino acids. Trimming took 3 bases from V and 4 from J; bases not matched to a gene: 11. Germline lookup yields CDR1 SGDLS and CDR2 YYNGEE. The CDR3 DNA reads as TGTGCCAGCAGCGCCTCCGAGACAGGGGACCTCTATGGCTACACCTTC. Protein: CASSASETGDLYGYTF.

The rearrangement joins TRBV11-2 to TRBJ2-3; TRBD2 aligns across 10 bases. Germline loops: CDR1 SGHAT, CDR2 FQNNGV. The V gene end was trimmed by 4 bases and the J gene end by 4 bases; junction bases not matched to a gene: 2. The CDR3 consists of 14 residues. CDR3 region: CASSSSGGPDTQYF. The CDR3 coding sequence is TGTGCCAGCAGCTCTAGCGGGGGTCCAGATACGCAGTATTTT.

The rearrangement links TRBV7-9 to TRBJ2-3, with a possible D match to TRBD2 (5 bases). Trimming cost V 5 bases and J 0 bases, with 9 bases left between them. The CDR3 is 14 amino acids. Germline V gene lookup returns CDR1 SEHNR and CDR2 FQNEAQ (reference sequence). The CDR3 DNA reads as TGTGCCAGCAGCCGGGGAATTAGCACAGATACGCAGTATTTT. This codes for CASSRGISTDTQYF.

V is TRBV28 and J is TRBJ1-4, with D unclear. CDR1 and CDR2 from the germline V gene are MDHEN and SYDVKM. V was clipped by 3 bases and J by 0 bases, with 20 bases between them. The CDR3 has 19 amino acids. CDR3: CASSFRVLSESATNEKLFF. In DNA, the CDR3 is TGTGCCAGCAGTTTCCGGGTGCTATCAGAGTCGGCAACTAATGAAAAACTGTTTTTT.

The CDR3, as DNA: TGTGCCAGCAGCCGCAGAAGAGATACGCAGTATTTT. It codes for CASSRRRDTQYF. This chain links TRBV7-8 with TRBJ2-3, with unresolved D. CDR3 length: 12 amino acids. V shed 5 bases and J shed 5 bases, with 8 bases lying between them. Germline values: CDR1 SGHVS, CDR2 FQNEAQ.

CDR3 in amino acids: CASRPEGFSYEQYF. The CDR3 coding sequence is TGTGCCAGTAGGCCCGAAGGGTTCTCCTACGAGCAGTACTTC. The chain recombines TRBV19 with TRBJ2-7; the D is unclear. V was clipped by 6 bases and J by 0 bases, with 12 bases between them. The CDR3 consists of 14 residues. Germline V gene sequence: CDR1 LNHDA, CDR2 SQIVND (reference sequence).

The CDR3 here is CASSLDGELFF. CDR3 in DNA: TGTGCCAGCAGCTTAGACGGGGAGCTGTTTTTT. V and J are TRBV11-2 and TRBJ2-2, with D hard to call. Trimming shortened V by 0 bases and J by 7 bases, and 0 bases separated the two germline ends. The CDR3 totals 11 residues. The germline V gene encodes CDR1 SGHAT and CDR2 FQNNGV.

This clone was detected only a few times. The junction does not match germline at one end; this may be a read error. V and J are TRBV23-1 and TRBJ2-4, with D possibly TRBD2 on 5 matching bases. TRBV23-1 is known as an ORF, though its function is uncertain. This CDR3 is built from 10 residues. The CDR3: CASSPSRGPF. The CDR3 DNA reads TGCGCCAGCAGTCCGTCAAGAGGGCCTTTC.

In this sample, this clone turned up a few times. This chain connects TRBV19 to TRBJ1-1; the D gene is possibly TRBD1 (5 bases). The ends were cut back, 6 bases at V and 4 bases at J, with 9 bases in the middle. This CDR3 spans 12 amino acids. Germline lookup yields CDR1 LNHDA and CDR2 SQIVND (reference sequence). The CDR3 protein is CASRTGGTEAFF. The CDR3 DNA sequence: TGTGCCAGTAGAACAGGAGGCACTGAAGCTTTCTTT.

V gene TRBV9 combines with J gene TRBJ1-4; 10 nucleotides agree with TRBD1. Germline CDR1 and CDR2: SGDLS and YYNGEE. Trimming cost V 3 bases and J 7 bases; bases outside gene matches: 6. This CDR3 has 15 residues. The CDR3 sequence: CASSGPTGGFEKLFF. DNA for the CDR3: TGTGCCAGCAGCGGCCCGACAGGGGGCTTTGAAAAACTGTTTTTT.

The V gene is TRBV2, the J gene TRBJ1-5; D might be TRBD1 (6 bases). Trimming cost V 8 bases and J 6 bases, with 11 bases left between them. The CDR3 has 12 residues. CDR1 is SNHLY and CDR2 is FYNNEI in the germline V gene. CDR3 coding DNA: TGTGCCAGCCGAAGAGGGGGTCAGCCCCAGCATTTT. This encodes CASRRGGQPQHF.

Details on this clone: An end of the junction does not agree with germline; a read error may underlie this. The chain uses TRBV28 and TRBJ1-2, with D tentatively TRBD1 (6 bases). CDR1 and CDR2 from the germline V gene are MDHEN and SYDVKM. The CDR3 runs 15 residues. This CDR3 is CASTSGGALVYSYTF. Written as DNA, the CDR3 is TGTGCCAGCACGAGCGGGGGGGCGCTTGTCTATAGCTACACCTTC.

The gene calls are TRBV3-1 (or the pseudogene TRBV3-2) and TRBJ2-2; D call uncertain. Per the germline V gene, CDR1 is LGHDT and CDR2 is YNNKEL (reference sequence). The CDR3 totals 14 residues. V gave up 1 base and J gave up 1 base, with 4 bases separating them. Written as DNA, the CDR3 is TGTGCCAGCAGCCAAGTTCGGAACACCGGGGAGCTGTTTTTT. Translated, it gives CASSQVRNTGELFF.

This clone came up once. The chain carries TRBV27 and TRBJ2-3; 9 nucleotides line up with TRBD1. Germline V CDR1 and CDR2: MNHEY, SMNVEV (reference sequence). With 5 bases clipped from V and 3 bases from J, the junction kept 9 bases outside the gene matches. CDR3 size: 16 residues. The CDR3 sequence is CASSTGGTGMTDTQYF. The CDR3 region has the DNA TGTGCCAGCAGTACAGGAGGGACAGGGATGACAGATACGCAGTATTTT.

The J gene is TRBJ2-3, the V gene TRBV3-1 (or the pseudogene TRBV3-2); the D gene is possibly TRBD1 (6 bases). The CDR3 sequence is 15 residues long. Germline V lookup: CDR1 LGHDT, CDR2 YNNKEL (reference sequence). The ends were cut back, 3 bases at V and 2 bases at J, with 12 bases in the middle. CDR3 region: CASSQMTGVTDTQYF. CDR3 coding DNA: TGTGCCAGCAGCCAGATGACAGGAGTCACAGATACGCAGTATTTT.

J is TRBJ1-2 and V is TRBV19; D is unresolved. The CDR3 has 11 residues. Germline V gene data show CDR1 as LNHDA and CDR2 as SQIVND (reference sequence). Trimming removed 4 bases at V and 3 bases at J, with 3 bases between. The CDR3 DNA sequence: TGTGCCAGTAGTACCCACTATGGCTACACCTTC. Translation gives CASSTHYGYTF.

CDR3 protein: CASSYSKLNPEKYF. The CDR3 nucleotides read TGTGCCAGCAGTTACTCGAAGTTGAATCCAGAGAAGTACTTC. This rearrangement joins TRBV6-2 or TRBV6-3 to TRBJ2-7, with D hard to call. This CDR3 is 14 amino acids long. V lost 0 bases and J 11 bases, leaving 17 bases between the germline ends. From germline, CDR1 is MNHEY and CDR2 SVGEGT.

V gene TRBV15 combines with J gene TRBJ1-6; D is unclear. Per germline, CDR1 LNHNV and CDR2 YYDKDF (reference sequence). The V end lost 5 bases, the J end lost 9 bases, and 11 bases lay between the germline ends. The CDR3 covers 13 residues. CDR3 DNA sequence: TGTGCCACCAGCCGAGGGATTAGTTCACCCCTCCACTTT. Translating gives CATSRGISSPLHF. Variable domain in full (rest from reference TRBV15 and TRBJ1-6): DAMVIQNPRYQVTQFGKPVTLSCSQTLNHNVMYWYQQKSSQAPKLLFHYYDKDFNNEADTPDNFQSRRPNTSFCFLDIRSPGLGDTAMYLCATSRGISSPLHFGNGTRLTVT.

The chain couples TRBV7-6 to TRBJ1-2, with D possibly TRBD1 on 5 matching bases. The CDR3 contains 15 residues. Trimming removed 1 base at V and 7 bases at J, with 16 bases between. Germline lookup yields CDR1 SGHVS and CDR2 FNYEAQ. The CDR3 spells CASSLDRGRLTGYTF. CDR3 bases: TGTGCCAGCAGCTTAGATAGGGGTAGGCTCACTGGCTACACCTTC.

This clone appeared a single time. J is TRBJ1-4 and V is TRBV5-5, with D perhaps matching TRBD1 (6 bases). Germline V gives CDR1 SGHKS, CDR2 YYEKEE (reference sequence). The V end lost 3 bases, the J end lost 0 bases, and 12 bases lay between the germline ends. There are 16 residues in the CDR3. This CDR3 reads CASSWGPASTNEKLFF. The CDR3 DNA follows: TGTGCCAGCAGCTGGGGGCCAGCATCAACTAATGAAAAACTGTTTTTT.

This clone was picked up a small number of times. The CDR3 reads CASSVGMGGGRNTGELFF. The CDR3 coding sequence is TGTGCCAGCAGCGTAGGGATGGGAGGGGGCCGGAACACCGGGGAGCTGTTTTTT. V and J are TRBV9 and TRBJ2-2, with D possibly called TRBD1 or TRBD2 (7 bases each). The germline V gene encodes CDR1 SGDLS and CDR2 YYNGEE. The CDR3 runs to 18 residues. Trimming left V 0 bases short and J 1 base short, with 16 bases between.

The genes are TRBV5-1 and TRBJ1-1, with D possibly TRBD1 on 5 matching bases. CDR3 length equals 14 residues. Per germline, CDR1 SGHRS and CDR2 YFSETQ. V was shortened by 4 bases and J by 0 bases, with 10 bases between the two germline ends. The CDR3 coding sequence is TGCGCCAGCAGCCCCCAGGGCCTGAACACTGAAGCTTTCTTT. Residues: CASSPQGLNTEAFF. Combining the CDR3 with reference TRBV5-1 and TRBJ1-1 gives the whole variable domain KAGVTQTPRYLIKTRGQQVTLSCSPISGHRSVSWYQQTPGQGLQFLFEYFSETQRNKGNFPGRFSGRQFSNSRSEMNVSTLELGDSALYLCASSPQGLNTEAFFGQGTRLTVV.

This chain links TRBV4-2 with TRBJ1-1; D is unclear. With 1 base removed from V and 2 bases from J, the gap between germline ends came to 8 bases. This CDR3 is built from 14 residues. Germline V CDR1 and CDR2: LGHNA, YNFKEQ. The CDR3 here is CASSQVGVNTEAFF. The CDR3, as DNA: TGTGCCAGCAGCCAAGTCGGGGTAAACACTGAAGCTTTCTTT.

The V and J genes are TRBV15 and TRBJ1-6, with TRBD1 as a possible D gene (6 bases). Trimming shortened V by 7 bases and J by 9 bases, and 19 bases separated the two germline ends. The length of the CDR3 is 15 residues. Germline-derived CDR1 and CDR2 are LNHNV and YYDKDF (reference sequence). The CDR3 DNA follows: TGTGCCACCAAGGAAGGGGGGAGAAGTACTTCACCCCTCCACTTT. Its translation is CATKEGGRSTSPLHF.

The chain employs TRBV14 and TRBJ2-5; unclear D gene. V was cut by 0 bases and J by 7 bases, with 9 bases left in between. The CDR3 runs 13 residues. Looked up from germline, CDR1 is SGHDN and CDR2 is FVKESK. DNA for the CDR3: TGTGCCAGCAGCCAAGATTTTATTGGGACCCAGTACTTC. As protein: CASSQDFIGTQYF.